These 14 T cell receptor beta chains were all obtained from the same sample, sequenced in a study of T-cell reconstitution after alpha-beta-depleted transplantation in children. TCRbeta library construction was performed incorporating unique molecular identifiers. TCRdb itself ran the PCR reads through MiXCR, one entry per CDR3 protein. This sample has fewer than 700,000 distinct CDR3 sequences, with roughly 13% found just once. Sequencing used PBMCs, mostly from graft donor cells, obtained 360 days after TCRalphabeta/CD19-depleted stem cell transplant. The receptors here all came from a male patient younger than 18 who had a stem cell transplant for acute myeloid leukemia, so the T cells may come from the graft donor.

This clonotype was detected only a few times. This chain uses TRBV15 with TRBJ2-7; 9 nucleotides line up with TRBD1. The CDR3 covers 14 residues. Germline-derived CDR1 and CDR2 are LNHNV and YYDKDF (reference sequence). Unmatched junction bases numbered 1, after V lost 2 bases and J lost 2 bases. Here the CDR3 DNA reads TGTGCCACCAGCAGACGACAGGGGGCCTACGAGCAGTACTTC. Translation: CATSRRQGAYEQYF.

The CDR3 protein is CASGNGVALVREQFF. CDR3 DNA sequence: TGTGCTAGTGGCAATGGCGTGGCCCTGGTGCGGGAGCAGTTCTTC. The chain couples TRBV12-5 to TRBJ2-1; D gene unclear. The CDR3 consists of 15 residues. V lost 6 bases, J lost 10 bases, and 22 bases lay in between. Germline loops: CDR1 LGHNT, CDR2 FRNRAP.

The rearrangement joins TRBV10-3 to TRBJ2-2; 12 nucleotides agree with TRBD1. The CDR3 is 21 residues long. Trimming cost V 0 bases and J 1 base; bases outside gene matches: 12. The germline V gene encodes CDR1 ENHRY and CDR2 SYGVKD. The CDR3 nucleotides read TGTGCCATCAGTGAGTCGGGCCGGGACAGGGGGCGATTTGAGAACACCGGGGAGCTGTTTTTT. This codes for CAISESGRDRGRFENTGELFF.

This clonotype was seen ten or more times. This sequence joins TRBV7-8 and TRBJ2-3; TRBD1 might be the D (6 bases). Deletions cut 5 bases from V and 4 bases from J, with 7 bases between. The CDR3 extends over 12 amino acids. Germline V lookup: CDR1 SGHVS, CDR2 FQNEAQ. The CDR3: CASSAGADTQYF. CDR3 DNA sequence: TGTGCCAGCAGCGCAGGGGCAGATACGCAGTATTTT.

This clonotype was picked up a small number of times. The chain's CDR3 is CASSEPGQVWKLNTEAFF. Here the CDR3 DNA reads TGTGCCAGCTCAGAGCCGGGACAGGTATGGAAGCTAAACACTGAAGCTTTCTTT. V gene TRBV18 combines with J gene TRBJ1-1; TRBD1 agrees at 8 bases. The length of the CDR3 is 18 residues. Per the germline V gene, CDR1 is KGHSH and CDR2 is LQKENI. The V segment lost 5 bases and the J segment 2 bases; nucleotides outside the gene matches: 16.

The chain is built from TRBV7-2 and TRBJ2-5; TRBD2 matches 9 bases. The CDR3 loop spans 17 amino acids. Germline trimming cut 0 bases from V and 2 bases from J; bases unmatched to any gene: 7. Per germline, CDR1 SGHTA and CDR2 FQGNSA. The CDR3 spells CASSLARLAGRQETQYF. Written as DNA, the CDR3 is TGTGCCAGCAGCTTAGCGCGGCTAGCGGGAAGGCAAGAGACCCAGTACTTC. The whole variable domain, filled in from reference TRBV7-2 and TRBJ2-5, reads GAGVSQSPSNKVTEKGKDVELRCDPISGHTALYWYRQSLGQGLEFLIYFQGNSAPDKSGLPSDRFSAERTGGSVSTLTIQRTQQEDSAVYLCASSLARLAGRQETQYFGPGTRLLVL.

This clonotype was observed a handful of times. V and J are TRBV19 and TRBJ2-4; unclear D gene. The CDR3 sequence is 16 residues long. Germline lookup yields CDR1 LNHDA and CDR2 SQIVND (reference sequence). With 5 bases removed from V and 2 bases from J, the gap between germline ends came to 16 bases. Here the CDR3 DNA reads TGTGCCAGTAGTGAACCCAAAAGGCTTTCCAAAAACATTCAGTACTTC. Residues: CASSEPKRLSKNIQYF.

This clonotype was counted only a few times. The chain uses TRBV20-1 and TRBJ2-7, with no clear D. Germline V lookup: CDR1 DFQATT, CDR2 SNEGSKA (reference sequence). The CDR3 is 13 amino acids. V was clipped by 4 bases and J by 4 bases, with 14 bases between them. The CDR3, as DNA: TGCAGTGCTAAGAACCCCACTTCTTACGAGCAGTACTTC. The encoded protein is CSAKNPTSYEQYF.

This clonotype was recorded a few times. The chain links TRBV29-1 to TRBJ2-3; 8 bases align to TRBD1. Germline CDR1 and CDR2: SQVTM and ANQGSEA. The CDR3 is 14 amino acids. V dropped 4 bases and J dropped 3; count of bases not matched to a gene: 6. The CDR3 nucleotides are TGCAGCGTTGTAGGCACAGGGGGAACAGATACGCAGTATTTT. The encoded protein is CSVVGTGGTDTQYF.

This clonotype has ten or more counts. The chain couples TRBV9 to TRBJ2-3, with TRBD1 identical over 7 bases. CDR3 length: 15 residues. Unmatched junction bases numbered 5, after V lost 0 bases and J lost 4 bases. The germline V gene has CDR1 SGDLS and CDR2 YYNGEE. The CDR3 nucleotides read TGTGCCAGCAGCGTAGAGAGGGGGCGCGCAGATACGCAGTATTTT. It yields the protein CASSVERGRADTQYF.

CDR3 DNA: TGTGCCAGCAGTCGCCCCGTACAGACAGGGGCGGAGACCCAGTACTTC. As protein: CASSRPVQTGAETQYF. The rearrangement uses TRBV28 and TRBJ2-5, with 8 bases that match TRBD1. The J segment lost 5 bases and the V segment lost 5 bases, leaving 13 bases of the junction unmatched. This CDR3 is 16 amino acids long. Looked up from germline, CDR1 is MDHEN and CDR2 is SYDVKM.

This clonotype was seen at least ten times. The chain uses TRBV10-3 and TRBJ2-2; D is uncertain. Germline lookup yields CDR1 ENHRY and CDR2 SYGVKD. Trimming took off 4 bases at V and 7 bases at J, with 10 bases between the two ends. This CDR3 has 13 amino acids. For the CDR3, the DNA is TGTGCCATCAGTGTCAGTCGTGACGGGGAGCTGTTTTTT. Its protein is CAISVSRDGELFF.

This clonotype was observed many times. V usage is TRBV7-6 and J usage is TRBJ1-2, with TRBD1 identical over 7 bases. Germline assignment: CDR1 SGHVS and CDR2 FNYEAQ. This CDR3 comprises 17 residues. The ends lost 5 bases at V and 6 bases at J; junction bases unmatched: 18. CDR3 amino acids: CASSPQTQGTVNDGYTF. DNA of the CDR3: TGTGCCAGCAGCCCGCAAACCCAAGGGACAGTCAATGATGGCTACACCTTC. Full variable domain (rest looked up from reference TRBV7-6 and TRBJ1-2): GAGVSQSPRYKVTKRGQDVALRCDPISGHVSLYWYRQALGQGPEFLTYFNYEAQQDKSGLPNDRFSAERPEGSISTLTIQRTEQRDSAMYRCASSPQTQGTVNDGYTFGSGTRLTVV.

This clonotype was observed a few times. This rearrangement joins TRBV28 to TRBJ2-6, with D tentatively TRBD1 or TRBD2 (5 bases each). Deletions cut 6 bases from V and 0 bases from J, with 18 bases between. This CDR3 has 18 amino acids. Germline CDR1 and CDR2: MDHEN and SYDVKM. The CDR3 DNA follows: TGTGCCAGCAGCCTCAATTGGGGGAAGACCTCTGGGGCCAACGTCCTGACTTTC. As protein: CASSLNWGKTSGANVLTF.